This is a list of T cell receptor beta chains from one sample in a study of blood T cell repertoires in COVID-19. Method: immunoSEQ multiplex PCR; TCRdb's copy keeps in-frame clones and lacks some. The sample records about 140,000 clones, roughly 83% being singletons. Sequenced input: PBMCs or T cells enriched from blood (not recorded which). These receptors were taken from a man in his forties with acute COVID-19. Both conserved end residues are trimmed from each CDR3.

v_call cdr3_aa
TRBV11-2 ASSPNRGSLSTEAF
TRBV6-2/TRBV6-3 ASSYITAGAGYEQY
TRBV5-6 ASSLPSGGAYGYT
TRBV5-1 ASSVSGGHDNEQF
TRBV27 ASSWLTGVLPETQY
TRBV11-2 ASSLALSGGTLH
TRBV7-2 ASSSYRDRGLETQY
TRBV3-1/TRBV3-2 ASSQDRLLNEQF
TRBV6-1 ASSEPDRAEGYT
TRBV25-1 ASGLAGRPNEQF
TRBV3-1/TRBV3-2 ASSPCVRARFYGYT
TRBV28 ASSPGDRETGELF
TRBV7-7 ASSEGQGAGNEQF
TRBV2 ASNIREGSSYEQY
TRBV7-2 ASSPALAVVYEQY
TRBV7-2 ASSLADSAYEQY
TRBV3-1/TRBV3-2 ASSPGNSGRFYNEQF
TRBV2 ASRARGTENNEQF
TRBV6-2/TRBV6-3 ASSYSRQLNTEAF
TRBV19 ASSIGRGNTIY
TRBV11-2 ASSLGTSGRERNEQF
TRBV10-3 AIAGPREGRGLDEQY
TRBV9 ASSGLQGHPHYGYT
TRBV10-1 ASFGQAN
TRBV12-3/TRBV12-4 ASTHGGNVLT
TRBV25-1 ASSDLWETEAF
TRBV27 ASSLYGTGVDVLT